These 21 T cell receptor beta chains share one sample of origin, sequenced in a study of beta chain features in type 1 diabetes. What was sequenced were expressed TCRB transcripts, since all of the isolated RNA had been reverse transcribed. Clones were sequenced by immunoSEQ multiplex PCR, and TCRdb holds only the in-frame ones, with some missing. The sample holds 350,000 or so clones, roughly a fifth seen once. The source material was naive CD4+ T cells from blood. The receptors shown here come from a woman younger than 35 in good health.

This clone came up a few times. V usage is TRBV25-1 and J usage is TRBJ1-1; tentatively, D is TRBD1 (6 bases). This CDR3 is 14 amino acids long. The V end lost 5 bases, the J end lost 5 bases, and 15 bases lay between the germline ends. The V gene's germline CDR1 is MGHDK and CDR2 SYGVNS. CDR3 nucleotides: TGTGCCAGCAGTTCCCCCGGGGGGCAAACTGAAGCTTTCTTT. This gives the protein CASSSPGGQTEAFF.

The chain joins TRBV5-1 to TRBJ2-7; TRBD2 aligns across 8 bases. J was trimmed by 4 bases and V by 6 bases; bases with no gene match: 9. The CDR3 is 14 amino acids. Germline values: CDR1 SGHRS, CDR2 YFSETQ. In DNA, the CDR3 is TGCGCCAGCACCCCGGGAGGGGGAGGATACGAGCAGTACTTC. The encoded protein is CASTPGGGGYEQYF.

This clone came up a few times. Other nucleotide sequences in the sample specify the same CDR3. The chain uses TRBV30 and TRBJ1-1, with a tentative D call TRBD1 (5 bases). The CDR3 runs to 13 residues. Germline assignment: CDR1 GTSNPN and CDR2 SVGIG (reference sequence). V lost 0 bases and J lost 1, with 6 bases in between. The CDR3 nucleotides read TGTGCCTGGAGTGTCGGGGGGAACACTGAAGCTTTCTTT. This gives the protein CAWSVGGNTEAFF.

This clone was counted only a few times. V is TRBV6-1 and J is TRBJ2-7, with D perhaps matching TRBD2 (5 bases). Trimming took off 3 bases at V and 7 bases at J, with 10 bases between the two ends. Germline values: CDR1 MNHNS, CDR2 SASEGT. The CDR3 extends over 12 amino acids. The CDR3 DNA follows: TGTGCCAGCAGTGAGGGGAGTAGGGAGCAGTACTTC. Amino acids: CASSEGSREQYF.

The CDR3 nucleotides read TGTGCCAGCAGTTACGCGACAGGGACCGTTGATGAGCAGTTCTTC. Residues: CASSYATGTVDEQFF. The chain has TRBV6-5 and TRBJ2-1, with 7 bases that match TRBD1. V lost 2 bases to trimming and J lost 8 bases; unmatched junction nucleotides: 9. The CDR3 runs to 15 residues. Germline CDR1 MNHEY, CDR2 SVGAGI.

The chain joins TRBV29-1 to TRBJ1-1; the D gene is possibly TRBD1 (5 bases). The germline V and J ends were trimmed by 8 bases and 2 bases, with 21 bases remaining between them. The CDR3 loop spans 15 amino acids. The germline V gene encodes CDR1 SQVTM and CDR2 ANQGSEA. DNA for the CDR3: TGCAGCTTTAGCGGAGCGGGACTCGGAAACACTGAAGCTTTCTTT. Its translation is CSFSGAGLGNTEAFF.

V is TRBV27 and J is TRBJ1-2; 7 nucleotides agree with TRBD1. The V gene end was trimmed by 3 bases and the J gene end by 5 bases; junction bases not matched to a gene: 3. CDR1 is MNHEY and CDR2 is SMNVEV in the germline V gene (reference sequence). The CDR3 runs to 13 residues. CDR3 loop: CASSFRQGYGYTF. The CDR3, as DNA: TGTGCCAGCAGTTTTCGACAGGGTTATGGCTACACCTTC.

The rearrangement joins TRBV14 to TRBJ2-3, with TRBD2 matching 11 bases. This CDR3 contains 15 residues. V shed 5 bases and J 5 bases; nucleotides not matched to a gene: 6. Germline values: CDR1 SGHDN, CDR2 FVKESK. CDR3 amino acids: CASSYQGLAGDTQYF. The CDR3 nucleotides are TGTGCCAGCAGCTACCAAGGACTAGCGGGAGATACGCAGTATTTT. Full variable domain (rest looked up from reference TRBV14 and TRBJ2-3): EAGVTQFPSHSVIEKGQTVTLRCDPISGHDNLYWYRRVMGKEIKFLLHFVKESKQDESGMPNNRFLAERTGGTYSTLKVQPAELEDSGVYFCASSYQGLAGDTQYFGPGTRLTVL.

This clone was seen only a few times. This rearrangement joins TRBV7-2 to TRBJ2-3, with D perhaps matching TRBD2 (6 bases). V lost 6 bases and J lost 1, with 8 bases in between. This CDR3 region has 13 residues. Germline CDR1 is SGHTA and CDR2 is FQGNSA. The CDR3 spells CASSGRRTDTQYF. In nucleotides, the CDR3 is TGTGCCAGCAGTGGGAGGCGCACAGATACGCAGTATTTT. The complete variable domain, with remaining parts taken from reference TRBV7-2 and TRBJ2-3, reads GAGVSQSPSNKVTEKGKDVELRCDPISGHTALYWYRQSLGQGLEFLIYFQGNSAPDKSGLPSDRFSAERTGGSVSTLTIQRTQQEDSAVYLCASSGRRTDTQYFGPGTRLTVL.

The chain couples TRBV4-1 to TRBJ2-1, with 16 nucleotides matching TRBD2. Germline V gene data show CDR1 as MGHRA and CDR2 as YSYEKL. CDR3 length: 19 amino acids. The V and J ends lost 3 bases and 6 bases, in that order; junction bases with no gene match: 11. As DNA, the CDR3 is TGCGCCAGCAGCCACGGGACTAGCGGGAGGGTGTCTTTCCTCAATGAGCAGTTCTTC. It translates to CASSHGTSGRVSFLNEQFF.

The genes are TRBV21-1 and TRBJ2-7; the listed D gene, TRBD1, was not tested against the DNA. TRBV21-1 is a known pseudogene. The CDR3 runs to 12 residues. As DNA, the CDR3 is TGTGCCAGCAGCACAAGGGGACAGGAGACTAAATTC. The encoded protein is CASSTRGQETKF.

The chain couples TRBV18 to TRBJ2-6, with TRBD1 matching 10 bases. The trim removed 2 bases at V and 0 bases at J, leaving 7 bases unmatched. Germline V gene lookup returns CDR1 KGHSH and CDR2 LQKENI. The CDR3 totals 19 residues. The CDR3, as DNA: TGTGCCAGCTCACCAATCGCGGGACAGGGGAGCTCTGGGGCCAACGTCCTGACTTTC. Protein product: CASSPIAGQGSSGANVLTF.

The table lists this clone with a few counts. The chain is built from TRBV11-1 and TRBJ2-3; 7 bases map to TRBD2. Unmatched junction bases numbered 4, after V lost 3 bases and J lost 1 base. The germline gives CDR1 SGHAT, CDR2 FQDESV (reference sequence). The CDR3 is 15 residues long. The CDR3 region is CASSLVLAGTDTQYF. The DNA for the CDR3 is TGTGCCAGCAGCTTGGTTCTAGCGGGCACAGATACGCAGTATTTT.

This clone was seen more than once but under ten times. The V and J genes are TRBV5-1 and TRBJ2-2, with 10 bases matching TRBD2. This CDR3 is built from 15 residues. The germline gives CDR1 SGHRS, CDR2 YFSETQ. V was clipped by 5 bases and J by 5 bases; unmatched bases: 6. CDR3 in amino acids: CASRGTSVGTGELFF. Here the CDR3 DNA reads TGCGCCAGCAGGGGGACTAGCGTCGGGACCGGGGAGCTGTTTTTT. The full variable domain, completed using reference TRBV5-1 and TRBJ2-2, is KAGVTQTPRYLIKTRGQQVTLSCSPISGHRSVSWYQQTPGQGLQFLFEYFSETQRNKGNFPGRFSGRQFSNSRSEMNVSTLELGDSALYLCASRGTSVGTGELFFGEGSRLTVL.

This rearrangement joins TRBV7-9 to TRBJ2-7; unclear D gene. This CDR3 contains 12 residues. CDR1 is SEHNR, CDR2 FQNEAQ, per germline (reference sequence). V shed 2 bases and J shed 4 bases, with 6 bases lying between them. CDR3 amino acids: CASSLLMYEQYF. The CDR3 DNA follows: TGTGCCAGCAGCTTATTAATGTACGAGCAGTACTTC.

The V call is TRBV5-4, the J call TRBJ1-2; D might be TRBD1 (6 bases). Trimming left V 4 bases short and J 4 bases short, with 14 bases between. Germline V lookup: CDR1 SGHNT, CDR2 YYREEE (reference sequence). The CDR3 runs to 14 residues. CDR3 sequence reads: CASSPPGQTYGYTF. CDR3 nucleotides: TGTGCCAGCAGCCCTCCCGGACAGACCTATGGCTACACCTTC.

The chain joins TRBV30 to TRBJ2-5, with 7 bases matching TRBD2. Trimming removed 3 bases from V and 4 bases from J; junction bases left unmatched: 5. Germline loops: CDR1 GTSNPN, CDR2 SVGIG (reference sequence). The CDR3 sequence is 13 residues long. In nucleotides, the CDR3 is TGTGCCTGGAGGCTGGGACTAACAGAGACCCAGTACTTC. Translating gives CAWRLGLTETQYF.

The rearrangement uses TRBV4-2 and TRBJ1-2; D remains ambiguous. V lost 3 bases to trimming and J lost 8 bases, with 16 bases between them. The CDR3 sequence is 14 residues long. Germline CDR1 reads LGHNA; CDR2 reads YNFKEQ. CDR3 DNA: TGTGCCAGCAGCCATGGGATCGGAGGAGAGGGCTACACCTTC. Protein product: CASSHGIGGEGYTF.

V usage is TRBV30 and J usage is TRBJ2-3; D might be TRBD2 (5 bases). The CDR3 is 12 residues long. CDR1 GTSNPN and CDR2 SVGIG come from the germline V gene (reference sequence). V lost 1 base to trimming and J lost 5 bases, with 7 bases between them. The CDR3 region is CAWSDEGDTQYF. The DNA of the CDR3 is TGTGCCTGGAGTGACGAGGGAGATACGCAGTATTTT.

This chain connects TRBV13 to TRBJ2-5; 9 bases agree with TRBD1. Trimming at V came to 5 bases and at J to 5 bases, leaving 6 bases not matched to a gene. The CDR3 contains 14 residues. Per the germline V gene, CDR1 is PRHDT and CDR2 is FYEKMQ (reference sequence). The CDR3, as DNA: TGTGCCAGCAGCCGGGACAGGGTATCGGAGACCCAGTACTTC. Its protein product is CASSRDRVSETQYF.

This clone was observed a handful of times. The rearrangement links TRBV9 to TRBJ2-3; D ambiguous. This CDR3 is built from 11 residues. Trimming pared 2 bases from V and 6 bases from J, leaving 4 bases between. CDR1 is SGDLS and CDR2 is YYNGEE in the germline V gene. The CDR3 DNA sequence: TGTGCCAGCAGCGTCGCGGATACGCAGTATTTT. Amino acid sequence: CASSVADTQYF.